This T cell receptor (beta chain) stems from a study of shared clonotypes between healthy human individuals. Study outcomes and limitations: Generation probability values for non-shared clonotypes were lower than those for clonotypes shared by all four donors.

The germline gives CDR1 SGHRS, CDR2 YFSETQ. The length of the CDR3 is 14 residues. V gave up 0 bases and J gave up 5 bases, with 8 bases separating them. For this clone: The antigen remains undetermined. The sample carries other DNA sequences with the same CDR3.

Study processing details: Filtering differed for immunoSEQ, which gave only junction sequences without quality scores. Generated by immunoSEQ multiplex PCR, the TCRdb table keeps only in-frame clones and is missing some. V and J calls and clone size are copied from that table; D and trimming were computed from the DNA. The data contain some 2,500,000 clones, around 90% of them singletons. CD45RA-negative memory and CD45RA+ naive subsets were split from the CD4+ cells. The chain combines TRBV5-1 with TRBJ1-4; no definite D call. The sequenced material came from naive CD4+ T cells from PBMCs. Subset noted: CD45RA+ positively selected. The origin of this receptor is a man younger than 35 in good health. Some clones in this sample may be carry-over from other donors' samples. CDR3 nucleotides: TGCGCCAGCAGCTTGGGAGGAAGGAATGAAAAACTGTTTTTT. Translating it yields CASSLGGRNEKLFF.